This T cell receptor beta chain was identified during a study of identical twins. The CDR3 covers 12 residues. Looked up from germline, CDR1 is DFQATT and CDR2 is SNEGSKA (reference sequence). Deletions cut 2 bases from V and 6 bases from J, with 8 bases between. This clonotype was detected many times. Via MiXCR, TCRdb re-called the 5' RACE reads, giving one row per CDR3 protein. Of over 200,000 distinct CDR3 sequences listed, over 5.5% were seen once; the top ten hold 13% to 15%. The sample was also linked to a second study, of T cells expressing NK-cell markers. This second study says: Obtained from sorted CD3+CD56+NKG2C+, CD3+CD56+NKG2C- and CD3+CD56-NKG2C+ T cells were the TCR beta repertoires. Roughly six donors showed dominant NKG2C+ clonotypes comprising about 1.0-7.5% of their CD8+ T cells.

The J gene is TRBJ2-1, the V gene TRBV20-1, with D perhaps matching TRBD2 (5 bases). This TCR was recovered from a woman under 30 in good health. What was sequenced was CD8+ T cells sorted from blood. CDR3 amino acids: CSARRSGNEQFF. CDR3 DNA: TGCAGTGCTAGAAGGAGCGGCAATGAGCAGTTCTTC.